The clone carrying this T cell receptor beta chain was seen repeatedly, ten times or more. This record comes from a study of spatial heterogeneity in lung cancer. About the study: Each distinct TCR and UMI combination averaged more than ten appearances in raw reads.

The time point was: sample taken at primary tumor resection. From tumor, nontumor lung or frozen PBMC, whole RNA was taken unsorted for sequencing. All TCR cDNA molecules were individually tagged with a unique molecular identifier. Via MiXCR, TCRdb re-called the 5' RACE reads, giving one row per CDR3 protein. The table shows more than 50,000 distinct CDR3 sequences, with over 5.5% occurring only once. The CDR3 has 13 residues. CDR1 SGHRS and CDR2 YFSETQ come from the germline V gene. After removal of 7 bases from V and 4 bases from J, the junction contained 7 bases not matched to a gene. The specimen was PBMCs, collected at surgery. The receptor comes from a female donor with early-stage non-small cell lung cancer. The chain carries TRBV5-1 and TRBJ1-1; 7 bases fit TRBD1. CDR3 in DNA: TGCGCCAGCTGGGGACAGCCGGGCACTGAAGCTTTCTTT. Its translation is CASWGQPGTEAFF. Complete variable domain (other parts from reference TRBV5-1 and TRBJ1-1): KAGVTQTPRYLIKTRGQQVTLSCSPISGHRSVSWYQQTPGQGLQFLFEYFSETQRNKGNFPGRFSGRQFSNSRSEMNVSTLELGDSALYLCASWGQPGTEAFFGQGTRLTVV.